A single T cell receptor beta chain is shown here with its context. This clonotype was counted at least ten times. Its antigen is unknown. One base away there is no much larger clone; base qualities are not given. From cysteine to phenylalanine, the CDR3 is 12 amino acids long. The only DNA kept is the CDR3, 36 bases in frame from the first base. CDR1 is given as MRHNA and CDR2 as SNTAGT, both from the germline V gene. The data belong to a study of glioma-infiltrating T cells (TCRdb year 2016). Turning to the overall study: TCR alpha- and beta-chain repertoires were sequenced from glioma tissue, non-neoplastic brain tissue and matched peripheral blood mononuclear cells. The paired cohort comprised three low-grade glioma patients, 8 or 9 primary glioblastoma patients and three non-glioma patients contributing non-neoplastic brain tissue. To measure divergence between tissue and blood T-cell populations, each tissue-infiltrating repertoire was compared with the peripheral blood repertoire of the same patient.

The iRepertoire nested amplicon-rescue multiplex PCR (arm-PCR) platform was used to amplify TCR alpha and beta CDR3 regions from RNA. The input for one-step reverse transcription and amplification was 100-400 ng of tissue mRNA or PBMC total RNA. Following bead purification, Illumina adapters were added through a secondary multiplex PCR, and the libraries were then gel-purified between 200 and 400 bp. Libraries carried internal 6-nucleotide barcodes used for demultiplexing. Libraries were sequenced on an Illumina MiSeq with 2x220 or 2x250 nucleotide paired-end reads. The source study handled its data this way. Paired reads were merged with FLASH 1.2.11 and aligned to the GRCh37 human genome with BWA-MEM before extracting TRA and TRB reads. V and J assignment used an IMGT-derived reference of cassette sequences and CDR3 motifs that included pseudogenes. Reads were translated in three frames, and productive CDR3s were defined as those with a C...FGXG motif and no stop codons. A clonotype was defined as a unique combination of a V-J cassette pair and a CDR3 amino acid sequence. Hamming distance filtering was applied to reads, with thresholds set by the sequence error rate of each sample in mapped regions. TCRdb reanalyzed the raw reads on its own, using fastp at Q25 for trimming and MiXCR for clone calling, and kept in-frame beta chains. Merged by CDR3 protein, the rows form single entries marked with the most common genes and DNA. These V and J calls are TCRdb output, not the study's own analysis. This sample is represented by over 100,000 distinct CDR3 sequences; about 25% of them were singletons. The ten largest clones take up approximately 35% of the sample.

The paper as a whole reports these results and caveats: Tissue and blood shared very few CDR3 sequences, a result attributed to high CDR3 diversity and limited sampling. The group comparisons were based on small numbers of patients: three non-neoplastic, three low-grade glioma and about eight glioblastoma patients. VJ-independent divergence between tissue and blood was lower than expected in non-neoplastic patients but higher than expected in all gliomas, particularly low-grade gliomas.

Sequenced material: glioma tissue, nonneoplastic brain tissue, or PBMCs (not recorded which). This sequence originates from a human donor with low-grade glioma or glioblastoma, undergoing nonglioma brain surgery, or in good health (not recorded which). The chain is made from TRBV6-4 and TRBJ1-1, with TRBD1 perhaps the D gene, on 5 matching bases. Read as DNA, the sequence is TGTGCATCGAAAGGGGAGGGCACTGAAGCTTTCTTT. The resulting protein is CASKGEGTEAFF.